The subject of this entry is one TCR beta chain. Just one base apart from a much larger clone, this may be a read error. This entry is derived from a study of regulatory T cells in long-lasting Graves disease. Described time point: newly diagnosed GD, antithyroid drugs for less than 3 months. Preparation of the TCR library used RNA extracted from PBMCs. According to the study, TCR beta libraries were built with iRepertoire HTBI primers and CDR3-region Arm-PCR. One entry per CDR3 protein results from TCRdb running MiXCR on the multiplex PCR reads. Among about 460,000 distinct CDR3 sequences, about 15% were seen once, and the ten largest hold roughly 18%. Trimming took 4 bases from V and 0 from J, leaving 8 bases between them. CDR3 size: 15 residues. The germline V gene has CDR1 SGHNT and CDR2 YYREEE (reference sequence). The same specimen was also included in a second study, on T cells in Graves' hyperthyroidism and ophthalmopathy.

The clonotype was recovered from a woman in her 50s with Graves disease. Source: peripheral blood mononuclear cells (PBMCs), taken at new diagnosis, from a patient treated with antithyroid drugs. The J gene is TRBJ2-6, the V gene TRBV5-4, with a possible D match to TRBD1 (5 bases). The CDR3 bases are TGTGCCAGCAGCGTGGACACCTCTGGGGCCAACGTCCTGACTTTC. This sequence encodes CASSVDTSGANVLTF.